This T cell receptor beta chain came from a study of T-cell reconstitution after alpha-beta-depleted transplantation in children (dated by TCRdb to the mid-2010s). For context, the study as a whole: Using TCR repertoire profiling, the study quantitatively followed how T-cell immune reconstitution unfolded in children after TCRalphabeta/CD19-depleted allogeneic hematopoietic cell transplantation.

The library was produced with PCR. Sequenced using an Illumina HiSeq 2500. TCR library preparation used molecular barcoding, with unique molecular identifiers applied to normalize quantification of the TCRbeta repertoire. The public sequencing data were trimmed at Q25 with fastp and processed into clonotypes with MiXCR by TCRdb, which kept only in-frame beta chains. Rows with a matching CDR3 protein are joined into one entry that keeps the most common DNA and genes. Within this sample are about 610,000 distinct CDR3 sequences, with about 10% of them counted one time only. The top ten constitute less than 4.5% of the sample. V trim: 6 bases; J trim: 6 bases; unmatched bases: 5. The CDR3, from cysteine to phenylalanine, totals 12 residues. Only the CDR3 region is kept as DNA, spanning 36 bases read in frame from base 1. Based on the germline V gene (reference sequence), the CDR1 and CDR2 sequences are DFQATT and SNEGSKA.

Details on this clonotype: Its antigen specificity is not known. Per-base quality was not reported, and no clone a single base away is much larger than it.

This sequence originates from a human donor who donated a stem cell graft to a child with acute myeloid leukemia. The rearranged segments are TRBV20-1 and TRBJ2-7; TRBD1 agrees with 10 junctional bases. Material: PBMCs from the stem cell graft donor, obtained from the stem cell graft. The DNA reads as follows: TGCAGTGCACCCTGGACAGGGGGCGAGCAGTACTTC. Its protein product is CSAPWTGGEQYF.